These 27 T cell receptor beta chains share one sample of origin, sequenced in a study of immune cell composition in non-small cell lung cancer. TCRdb keeps only in-frame clones here, not all; method: immunoSEQ multiplex PCR. The sample lists about 2,400 clones, about four fifths occurring once. Normal lung was sampled as far from the tumour as possible, at least 3 cm. The sample consisted of non-adjacent lung tissue. The source of these receptors is a human donor with non-small cell lung cancer.

The J gene is TRBJ1-2, the V gene TRBV6-1, with a tentative D call TRBD1 (6 bases). CDR3 length: 16 amino acids. Trimming shortened V by 1 base and J by 3 bases, and 15 bases separated the two germline ends. CDR1 and CDR2 (germline): MNHNS, SASEGT. CDR3 bases: TGTGCCAGCAGTGAAGATCCTGGACAGTCCTACTATGGCTACACCTTC. Its translation: CASSEDPGQSYYGYTF.

The J gene is TRBJ1-1, the V gene TRBV11-2; D is perhaps TRBD1 (5 bases). The CDR3 is 13 residues long. The germline gives CDR1 SGHAT, CDR2 FQNNGV. V shed 5 bases and J shed 4 bases, with 11 bases lying between them. The CDR3 here is CASSGKGVTEAFF. CDR3 nucleotide sequence: TGTGCCAGCAGCGGAAAAGGGGTCACTGAAGCTTTCTTT.

This rearrangement joins TRBV5-4 to TRBJ2-5; D might be TRBD1 (8 bases). CDR3 length: 14 amino acids. Germline V gives CDR1 SGHNT, CDR2 YYREEE (reference sequence). The V gene lost 4 bases and the J gene lost 5 bases, with 15 bases spanning the gap. CDR3 nucleotide sequence: TGTGCCAGCAGCGGGGGGGCAGGGGGCGAGACCCAGTACTTC. Translation gives CASSGGAGGETQYF.

The chain couples TRBV12-5 to TRBJ2-3; 8 bases align to TRBD1. CDR1 and CDR2 from the germline V gene are LGHNT and FRNRAP. V lost 4 bases, J lost 10 bases, and 16 bases stayed unmatched. The CDR3 is 16 residues long. The CDR3 sequence: CASGSGQAVYPFPQYF. The CDR3 DNA reads as TGTGCTAGTGGTTCGGGACAGGCCGTTTACCCGTTTCCGCAGTATTTT.

The genes are TRBV2 and TRBJ2-2; tentative D call: TRBD2 (6 bases). This CDR3 region has 14 residues. The germline CDR1 and CDR2 sequences are SNHLY and FYNNEI. V lost 7 bases and J 5 bases, leaving 14 bases between the germline ends. The CDR3: CASIRRGGTGELFF. For the CDR3, the DNA is TGTGCCAGCATTAGGAGGGGTGGGACCGGGGAGCTGTTTTTT.

V is TRBV19 and J is TRBJ2-1; D perhaps matches TRBD1 (6 bases). The length of the CDR3 is 14 residues. Trimming stripped 0 bases from V and 8 bases from J, with 11 bases between. Germline V gene data show CDR1 as LNHDA and CDR2 as SQIVND (reference sequence). The CDR3 DNA follows: TGTGCCAGTAGTATAGACACAGGGCGCTATGAGCAGTTCTTC. It is translated as CASSIDTGRYEQFF. Looking up the rest from reference TRBV19 and TRBJ2-1 gives the full variable domain: DGGITQSPKYLFRKEGQNVTLSCEQNLNHDAMYWYRQDPGQGLRLIYYSQIVNDFQKGDIAEGYSVSREKKESFPLTVTSAQKNPTAFYLCASSIDTGRYEQFFGPGTRLTVL.

V gene TRBV6-1 combines with J gene TRBJ2-5; TRBD1 agrees at 9 bases. Germline V gene data show CDR1 as MNHNS and CDR2 as SASEGT. Trimming took 11 bases from V and 1 from J; bases not matched to a gene: 8. This CDR3 has 14 amino acids. DNA for the CDR3: TGTGCCGGGAAAGGACAGGGGATCCAAGAGACCCAGTACTTC. Amino acids: CAGKGQGIQETQYF.

The CDR3: CASSDQRGVTDTQYF. DNA of the CDR3: TGTGCCAGCAGTGACCAGCGGGGGGTCACAGATACGCAGTATTTT. The V call is TRBV2, the J call TRBJ2-3, with 9 bases matching TRBD2. The CDR3 runs to 15 residues. Germline CDR1 SNHLY, CDR2 FYNNEI. V lost 3 bases, J lost 2 bases, and 3 bases stayed unmatched.

This clone has only one observation. The chain links TRBV6-1 to TRBJ1-5; 7 bases fit TRBD1. The germline V gene encodes CDR1 MNHNS and CDR2 SASEGT. This CDR3 comprises 14 residues. V lost 5 bases to trimming and J lost 11 bases; unmatched junction nucleotides: 12. CDR3 residues: CASSSTGQVVAQHF. CDR3 DNA sequence: TGTGCCAGCAGTTCGACAGGGCAGGTTGTGGCCCAGCATTTT.

The chain has TRBV7-8 and TRBJ1-3, with a weak D call TRBD1 (5 bases). Trimming removed 5 bases from V and 0 bases from J, with 14 bases in between. The CDR3 totals 16 residues. CDR1 SGHVS and CDR2 FQNEAQ come from the germline V gene. DNA for the CDR3: TGTGCCAGCAGCCTAGACAGAAGGGGCTCTGGAAACACCATATATTTT. Translation gives CASSLDRRGSGNTIYF.

The rearrangement uses TRBV6-5 and TRBJ1-5; 10 nucleotides line up with TRBD1. The CDR3 is 14 amino acids. CDR1 is MNHEY, CDR2 SVGAGI, per germline. V shed 6 bases, J shed 7 bases, and the junction held 6 bases outside the gene matches. This chain's CDR3 is CASSQGTGAQPQHF. CDR3 sequence (DNA): TGTGCCAGCAGCCAAGGGACAGGGGCGCAGCCCCAGCATTTT.

The chain joins TRBV30 to TRBJ1-2; 8 bases agree with TRBD1. The CDR3 spans 14 residues. Trimming at V came to 8 bases and at J to 4 bases, leaving 12 bases not matched to a gene. CDR1 and CDR2 from the germline V gene are GTSNPN and SVGIG (reference sequence). DNA of the CDR3: TGTGCCCGCCGTGGACAGGGAGAGAGCTATGGCTACACCTTC. Its protein is CARRGQGESYGYTF.

V is TRBV7-3 and J is TRBJ2-7; 16 bases align to TRBD2. V trimming: 1 base; J trimming: 7 bases; junction bases outside the gene matches: 4. CDR1 is SGHTA, CDR2 FQGTGA, per germline. The CDR3 loop spans 16 amino acids. CDR3 in DNA: TGTGCCAGCAGCTTAATCGGGACTAGCGGGAGGGAAGAGCAGTACTTC. Protein product: CASSLIGTSGREEQYF.

The V and J genes are TRBV19 and TRBJ2-5, with D tentatively TRBD2 (6 bases). This CDR3 contains 16 residues. Trimming pared 3 bases from V and 2 bases from J, leaving 16 bases between. Germline V gives CDR1 LNHDA, CDR2 SQIVND (reference sequence). The CDR3 reads CASSIGLAGIQETQYF. CDR3 nucleotides: TGTGCCAGTAGTATTGGATTGGCGGGGATACAAGAGACCCAGTACTTC.

CDR3 loop: CASSDGQGSTDTQYF. In nucleotides, the CDR3 is TGTGCCAGCAGTGACGGACAGGGGAGCACAGATACGCAGTATTTT. The rearrangement joins TRBV6-4 to TRBJ2-3; 9 nucleotides line up with TRBD1. V lost 2 bases and J lost 0; bases outside the gene matches: 0. This CDR3 is 15 amino acids long. Germline CDR1 and CDR2: MRHNA and SNTAGT.

This sequence joins TRBV11-2 and TRBJ2-5; 10 nucleotides match TRBD2. The CDR3 extends over 17 amino acids. V shed 4 bases, J shed 1 base, and the junction held 9 bases outside the gene matches. Germline V gives CDR1 SGHAT, CDR2 FQNNGV. The CDR3 sequence is CASSSAGASGSQETQYF. The CDR3 nucleotides read TGTGCCAGCAGCTCGGCCGGAGCTAGCGGGAGCCAAGAGACCCAGTACTTC.

This clone was seen only once. The J gene is TRBJ2-1, the V gene TRBV30; TRBD2 aligns across 8 bases. Germline values: CDR1 GTSNPN, CDR2 SVGIG (reference sequence). This CDR3 comprises 14 residues. The V gene end was trimmed by 2 bases and the J gene end by 4 bases; junction bases not matched to a gene: 4. The CDR3 DNA sequence: TGTGCCTGGAGTCTAGCGGGTCGTTACAATGAGCAGTTCTTC. It specifies CAWSLAGRYNEQFF.

The chain has TRBV30 and TRBJ2-3, with TRBD2 matching 7 bases. The V gene's germline CDR1 is GTSNPN and CDR2 SVGIG (reference sequence). The CDR3 contains 18 residues. V was pared by 0 bases and J by 0 bases, with 12 bases of the junction left unmatched. CDR3 amino acids: CAWSVDPPGGSSTDTQYF. The DNA of the CDR3 is TGTGCCTGGAGTGTAGATCCCCCGGGCGGGAGTAGCACAGATACGCAGTATTTT.

The chain is built from TRBV7-2 and TRBJ1-1, with no clear D. CDR3 length: 16 residues. Germline V gene data show CDR1 as SGHTA and CDR2 as FQGNSA. Trimming removed 2 bases at V and 0 bases at J, with 13 bases between. The CDR3 region has the DNA TGTGCCAGCAGCTTAACGGGGAGTAAGATGAACACTGAAGCTTTCTTT. The encoded protein is CASSLTGSKMNTEAFF.

The chain carries TRBV2 and TRBJ1-2; 7 nucleotides match TRBD1. The CDR3 consists of 15 residues. Trimming cost V 7 bases and J 0 bases; bases outside gene matches: 8. Germline CDR1 and CDR2: SNHLY and FYNNEI. DNA of the CDR3: TGTGCCAGCAAGGAGGAAGACAGGGCTAACTATGGCTACACCTTC. It yields the protein CASKEEDRANYGYTF.

V and J are TRBV28 and TRBJ1-1; 9 bases align to TRBD1. The ends lost 1 base at V and 9 bases at J; junction bases unmatched: 3. CDR3 length equals 13 residues. CDR1 is MDHEN, CDR2 SYDVKM, per germline. The CDR3 region is CASSLFTGGQAFF. The CDR3 coding sequence is TGTGCCAGCAGTTTATTCACAGGGGGCCAAGCTTTCTTT.

V is TRBV19 and J is TRBJ2-2; 9 bases are a match to TRBD2. Trimming took 3 bases from V and 0 from J; bases not matched to a gene: 11. CDR1 is LNHDA, CDR2 SQIVND, per germline (reference sequence). The CDR3 sequence is 19 residues long. The CDR3 nucleotides read TGTGCCAGTAGTATTCGTAAGGAACCTAGCGGGGCGAACACCGGGGAGCTGTTTTTT. It translates to CASSIRKEPSGANTGELFF. Variable domain in full (rest from reference TRBV19 and TRBJ2-2): DGGITQSPKYLFRKEGQNVTLSCEQNLNHDAMYWYRQDPGQGLRLIYYSQIVNDFQKGDIAEGYSVSREKKESFPLTVTSAQKNPTAFYLCASSIRKEPSGANTGELFFGEGSRLTVL.

This sequence joins TRBV4-2 and TRBJ2-5, with 8 bases identical to TRBD2. Germline trimming cut 4 bases from V and 5 bases from J; bases unmatched to any gene: 12. This CDR3 has 16 amino acids. Germline CDR1 reads LGHNA; CDR2 reads YNFKEQ. The CDR3 here is CASSRGESGSAETQYF. The CDR3 nucleotides read TGTGCCAGCAGCCGCGGTGAGAGCGGGAGTGCGGAGACCCAGTACTTC.

This clone was detected only a few times. V gene TRBV5-4 combines with J gene TRBJ1-2, with 11 bases matching TRBD1. The CDR3 contains 16 residues. The V and J ends lost 3 bases and 4 bases, in that order; junction bases with no gene match: 8. The germline gives CDR1 SGHNT, CDR2 YYREEE (reference sequence). This CDR3 is CASSWTGTGGSYGYTF. For the CDR3, the DNA is TGTGCCAGCAGCTGGACCGGGACAGGGGGGTCCTATGGCTACACCTTC.

This chain uses TRBV7-9 with TRBJ1-3; D not resolved. Germline loops: CDR1 SEHNR, CDR2 FQNEAQ (reference sequence). V lost 5 bases, J lost 3 bases, and 5 bases lay in between. This CDR3 is 12 amino acids long. The CDR3 sequence: CASSPLGNTIYF. Written as DNA, the CDR3 is TGTGCCAGCAGCCCTCTTGGAAACACCATATATTTT.

V and J are TRBV19 and TRBJ1-5, with D unclear. Trimming cost V 8 bases and J 5 bases, with 13 bases left between them. Germline V gene data show CDR1 as LNHDA and CDR2 as SQIVND (reference sequence). The CDR3 has 13 residues. The CDR3 coding sequence is TGTGCCAGTCAGTCAGATCCCGATCAGCCCCAGCATTTT. As protein: CASQSDPDQPQHF.

The chain is built from TRBV30 and TRBJ1-3; tentative D call: TRBD1 (6 bases). Between the trimmed V and J ends, which lost 2 bases and 0 bases, there was a span of 11 bases. The length of the CDR3 is 15 residues. Germline V gene lookup returns CDR1 GTSNPN and CDR2 SVGIG (reference sequence). CDR3 sequence: CAWSRGALSGNTIYF. Written as DNA, the CDR3 is TGTGCCTGGAGTCGGGGGGCGCTCTCTGGAAACACCATATATTTT.